These 15 T cell receptor beta chains were all obtained from the same sample, sequenced in a study of shared clonotypes between healthy human individuals. Sequencing used immunoSEQ multiplex PCR; TCRdb keeps in-frame clones, though not all of them. The sample holds roughly 500,000 clones, about 72% seen once. The specimen sequenced was PBMCs. The receptor source for this set is a woman between 40 and 55 years old in good health. Some clones in this sample may be carry-over from other donors' samples.

The J gene is TRBJ2-2, the V gene TRBV2; TRBD2 aligns across 12 bases. J was trimmed by 5 bases and V by 6 bases; bases with no gene match: 7. Germline V lookup: CDR1 SNHLY, CDR2 FYNNEI. The CDR3 runs to 16 residues. The CDR3 spells CASRPGLAGYTGELFF. The CDR3 region has the DNA TGTGCCAGCAGGCCGGGACTAGCGGGTTATACCGGGGAGCTGTTTTTT.

A remark on this clone: The same CDR3 arises from other DNA sequences in this sample as well. The V and J genes are TRBV2 and TRBJ2-7; D not certain. The germline V gene has CDR1 SNHLY and CDR2 FYNNEI. The CDR3 runs 11 residues. Between the trimmed V and J ends, which lost 2 bases and 2 bases, there was a span of 1 base. The chain's CDR3 is CASSETYEQYF. CDR3 DNA: TGTGCCAGCAGTGAAACCTACGAGCAGTACTTC.

This clone was seen just once. V and J are TRBV28 and TRBJ1-2; D is unresolved. This CDR3 comprises 12 residues. The germline V gene encodes CDR1 MDHEN and CDR2 SYDVKM. V was clipped by 5 bases and J by 1 base, with 5 bases between them. CDR3 region: CASSPLNYGYTF. The DNA for the CDR3 is TGTGCCAGCAGTCCTCTTAACTATGGCTACACCTTC.

The chain combines TRBV2 with TRBJ2-2; 7 bases fit TRBD1. CDR3 length: 15 residues. V gave up 6 bases and J gave up 4 bases; unmatched junction bases: 8. Germline CDR1 and CDR2: SNHLY and FYNNEI. The CDR3 protein is CASSRVRGSTGELFF. CDR3 DNA: TGTGCCAGCAGCCGAGTCAGGGGGAGCACCGGGGAGCTGTTTTTT.

The V call is TRBV18, the J call TRBJ1-2; 11 bases match TRBD1. The CDR3 consists of 17 residues. J was trimmed by 5 bases and V by 2 bases; bases with no gene match: 10. Germline V gives CDR1 KGHSH, CDR2 LQKENI. DNA of the CDR3: TGTGCCAGCTCACCAGTCGACCGGGACAGGGGGACGTATGGCTACACCTTC. It is translated as CASSPVDRDRGTYGYTF.

A note on this clone: A read error is possible here, since a much larger clone lies one base away. V and J are TRBV28 and TRBJ2-5, with 13 positions matching TRBD2. The CDR3 sequence is 14 residues long. From germline, CDR1 is MDHEN and CDR2 SYDVKM. Trimming at V came to 5 bases and at J to 5 bases, leaving 2 bases not matched to a gene. The CDR3 DNA reads TGTGCCAGCAGTGGACTAGCGGGAGTGGAGACCCAGTACTTC. It is translated as CASSGLAGVETQYF.

The chain employs TRBV28 and TRBJ2-1; D unclear. CDR1 and CDR2 from the germline V gene are MDHEN and SYDVKM. The CDR3 runs 13 residues. With 6 bases removed from V and 5 bases from J, the gap between germline ends came to 11 bases. The CDR3 DNA sequence: TGTGCCAGCAGCCCTGACACCGACAATGAGCAGTTCTTC. This sequence encodes CASSPDTDNEQFF.

The chain uses TRBV2 and TRBJ1-5; TRBD1 matches at 7 bases. The CDR3 covers 13 residues. V lost 5 bases, J lost 7 bases, and 5 bases stayed unmatched. Germline CDR1 reads SNHLY; CDR2 reads FYNNEI. The CDR3 DNA sequence: TGTGCCAGCAGTTCGACAGGGCAACAGCCCCAGCATTTT. Amino acids: CASSSTGQQPQHF. Variable domain in full (rest from reference TRBV2 and TRBJ1-5): EPEVTQTPSHQVTQMGQEVILRCVPISNHLYFYWYRQILGQKVEFLVSFYNNEISEKSEIFDDQFSVERPDGSNFTLKIRSTKLEDSAMYFCASSSTGQQPQHFGDGTRLSIL.

V usage is TRBV6-1 and J usage is TRBJ2-7, with TRBD2 identical over 7 bases. CDR3 size: 16 residues. In germline, CDR1 is MNHNS, CDR2 SASEGT. J was trimmed by 2 bases and V by 0 bases; bases with no gene match: 7. The CDR3 coding sequence is TGTGCCAGCAGTGAAGCAGCGCTAGCGGCGGCCTACGAGCAGTACTTC. Its translation is CASSEAALAAAYEQYF.

Turning to this clone: With a much larger clone just one base away, this may be a read error. Other DNA sequences in the sample encode the same CDR3. The chain recombines TRBV7-2 with TRBJ2-5; a weak D match, TRBD1 (7 bases). This CDR3 has 14 residues. CDR1 and CDR2 (germline): SGHTA, FQGNSA. Trimming pared 5 bases from V and 3 bases from J, leaving 13 bases between. Written as DNA, the CDR3 is TGTGCCAGCAGCCTCCAGGGGGGTGAAGAGACCCAGTACTTC. This sequence encodes CASSLQGGEETQYF.

The chain uses TRBV1 and TRBJ1-2. TRBV1 is a recognized pseudogene. CDR3 length: 16 amino acids. In DNA, the CDR3 is TGCACCAGCAGGTTTGGTAGTGTGCGAAAGACCTATGGCTACACCTTC. Protein product: CTSRFGSVRKTYGYTF.

The chain employs TRBV2 and TRBJ1-1; unclear D gene. Trimming stripped 6 bases from V and 3 bases from J, with 11 bases between. The germline gives CDR1 SNHLY, CDR2 FYNNEI. The CDR3 spans 13 residues. This chain's CDR3 is CASRVYLDTEAFF. The CDR3 region has the DNA TGTGCCAGCAGGGTATATTTGGACACTGAAGCTTTCTTT.

The V call is TRBV5-6, the J call TRBJ2-2, with a weak D call TRBD1 (6 bases). V was cut by 1 base and J by 4 bases, with 14 bases left in between. The germline gives CDR1 SGHDT, CDR2 YYEEEE. The CDR3 is 16 amino acids. CDR3 region: CASSLRAQGFTGELFF. CDR3 DNA sequence: TGTGCCAGCAGCTTGAGAGCACAGGGTTTCACCGGGGAGCTGTTTTTT.

This rearrangement joins TRBV7-2 to TRBJ2-7; the D is unclear. The CDR3 runs 14 residues. Germline V gene data show CDR1 as SGHTA and CDR2 as FQGNSA. Trimming stripped 5 bases from V and 0 bases from J, with 11 bases between. CDR3 sequence (DNA): TGTGCCAGCAGCACCCCGGGTAGCTCCTACGAGCAGTACTTC. Translating it yields CASSTPGSSYEQYF.

This rearrangement joins TRBV28 to TRBJ2-2; TRBD2 might be the D (6 bases). The CDR3 has 14 amino acids. V was trimmed by 6 bases and J by 4 bases, leaving 12 bases between them. Germline CDR1 reads MDHEN; CDR2 reads SYDVKM. CDR3: CASSTASVTGELFF. The CDR3, as DNA: TGTGCCAGCAGCACCGCTAGCGTCACCGGGGAGCTGTTTTTT.